These T cell receptor beta chains were read from a single sample in a study of blood T cell repertoires in COVID-19. The table came from immunoSEQ multiplex PCR; TCRdb's copy has only in-frame clones and leaves some out. The sample has 110,000 to 150,000 clones; more than 80% are singletons. Sequencing used peripheral blood. The receptors here all came from a woman of 80 years or more in a cohort sampled during active or convalescent COVID-19. Both conserved end residues are part of each CDR3. D genes are given only for firm matches. Where a row states a size, it is once, few, many or the class of an expanded clone; other rows omit it.

NA,TRBJ1-4,TRBV29-1,NA,TGCAGCGTTGAAGTAACTCCCGAAAAACTGTTTTTT,CSVEVTPEKLFF
NA,TRBJ1-5,TRBV28,NA,TGTGCCAGCACCACGGGGAGGCAGCCCCAGCATTTT,CASTTGRQPQHF
NA,TRBJ2-7,TRBV5-1,TRBD2,TGCGCCAGCAGCTGGGGACTAGCGGGGGACCCCTACGAGCAGTACTTC,CASSWGLAGDPYEQYF
NA,TRBJ1-5,TRBV7-9,NA,TGTGCCAGCAGCTTAGTAGACACAATCAATCAGCCCCAGCATTTT,CASSLVDTINQPQHF
NA,TRBJ1-1,TRBV7-8,NA,TGTGCCAGCAGCTTAGGTCCGGGACAAGCTGAAGCTTTCTTT,CASSLGPGQAEAFF
NA,TRBJ1-1,TRBV7-9,NA,TGTGCCAGCAGCAAACCAGCGGAGTTAGCTTTCTTT,CASSKPAELAFF
NA,TRBJ2-2,TRBV18,NA,TGTGCCAGCTCACGTACTCGATCCGGCGGGGCGAACACCGGGGAGCTGTTTTTT,CASSRTRSGGANTGELFF
NA,TRBJ1-5,TRBV28,NA,TGTGCCAGCACCCCCGGGGGGGCTAGCAATCAGCCCCAGCATTTT,CASTPGGASNQPQHF
NA,TRBJ2-2,TRBV5-1,NA,TGCGCCAGCAGCTTGGGCCTGAGCGGGGAGCTGTTTTTT,CASSLGLSGELFF
NA,TRBJ1-6,TRBV5-1,TRBD1,TGCGCCAGCAGCTTGTTGGACAGGCTGAATAATTCACCCCTCCACTTT,CASSLLDRLNNSPLHF
NA,TRBJ2-5,TRBV20-1,NA,TGCAGTGCTAGAGGCAGGGAGACCCAGTACTTC,CSARGRETQYF
NA,TRBJ2-3,TRBV5-1,TRBD1,TGCGCCAGCAGCTTGGACAGGGGAAGCACAGATACGCAGTATTTT,CASSLDRGSTDTQYF
NA,TRBJ2-1,TRBV5-1,NA,TGCGCCAGCAACGCGGGGAACTCCTACAATGAGCAGTTCTTC,CASNAGNSYNEQFF
NA,TRBJ2-2,TRBV6-5,NA,TGTGCCAGCAGTTATAGGGGCGGGGAGCTGTTTTTT,CASSYRGGELFF
NA,TRBJ2-1,TRBV10-3,NA,TGTGCCATCAGTGTCTCCGGCTCCTACAATGAGCAGTTCTTC,CAISVSGSYNEQFF
NA,TRBJ2-7,TRBV21-1,NA,TGTGCCAGCAGCAAAGCGCTTTATGAGGGTCTCTACGAGCAGTACTTC,CASSKALYEGLYEQYF
NA,TRBJ2-2,TRBV12-2,NA,TGTGCAAGTCCCAATACGGGGGGGCGCACCGGGGAGCTGTTTTTT,CASPNTGGRTGELFF
NA,TRBJ1-4,TRBV6-5,TRBD1,TGTGCCAGCAGTCCCACAGGGGCTAATGAAAAACTGTTTTTT,CASSPTGANEKLFF
once,TRBJ1-1,TRBV6-5,TRBD1,TGTGCCAGCAGGCGACAGGGGACGAACACTGAAGCTTTCTTT,CASRRQGTNTEAFF
NA,TRBJ1-3,TRBV2,NA,TGTGCCAGCAGGGAGACAGCCTCTGGAAACACCATATATTTT,CASRETASGNTIYF
NA,TRBJ2-3,TRBV28,NA,TGTGCCAGCAGTTTATCTTCGGTCCGAAGCACAGATACGCAGTATTTT,CASSLSSVRSTDTQYF
NA,TRBJ2-7,TRBV18,NA,TGTGCCAGCTCACCACCCCAGGGGAGTCTACGGGAGCAGTACTTC,CASSPPQGSLREQYF
NA,TRBJ1-4,TRBV10-3,NA,TGTGCCAGCCAGGGAGGGGCGAGTGAAAAACTGTTTTTT,CASQGGASEKLFF
NA,TRBJ2-5,TRBV5-1,TRBD2,TGCGCCAGCAGCTTGGGCGGGGCGGGGGGGGACTTGCGGGTGGAGACCCAGTACTTC,CASSLGGAGGDLRVETQYF